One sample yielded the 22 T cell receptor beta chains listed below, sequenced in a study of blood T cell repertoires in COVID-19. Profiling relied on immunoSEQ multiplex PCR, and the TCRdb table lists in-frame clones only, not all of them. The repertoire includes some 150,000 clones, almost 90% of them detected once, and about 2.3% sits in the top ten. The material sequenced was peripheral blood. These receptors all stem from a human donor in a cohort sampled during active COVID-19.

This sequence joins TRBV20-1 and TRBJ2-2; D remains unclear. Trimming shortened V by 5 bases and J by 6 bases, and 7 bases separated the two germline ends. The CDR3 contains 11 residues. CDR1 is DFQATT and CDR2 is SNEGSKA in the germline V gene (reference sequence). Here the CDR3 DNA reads TGCAGTGCTCGGGTTCCCGGGGAGCTGTTTTTT. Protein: CSARVPGELFF.

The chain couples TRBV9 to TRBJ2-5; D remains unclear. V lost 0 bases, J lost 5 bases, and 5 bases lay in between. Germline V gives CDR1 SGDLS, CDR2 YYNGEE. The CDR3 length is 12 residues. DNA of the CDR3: TGTGCCAGCAGCGTAGTGAGGGAGACCCAGTACTTC. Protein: CASSVVRETQYF.

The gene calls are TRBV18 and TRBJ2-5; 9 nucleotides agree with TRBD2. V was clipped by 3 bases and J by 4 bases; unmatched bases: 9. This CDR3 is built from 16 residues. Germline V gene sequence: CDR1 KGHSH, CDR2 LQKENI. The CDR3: CASSPPGSGSRETQYF. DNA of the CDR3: TGTGCCAGCTCACCCCCGGGTAGCGGGAGTAGAGAGACCCAGTACTTC.

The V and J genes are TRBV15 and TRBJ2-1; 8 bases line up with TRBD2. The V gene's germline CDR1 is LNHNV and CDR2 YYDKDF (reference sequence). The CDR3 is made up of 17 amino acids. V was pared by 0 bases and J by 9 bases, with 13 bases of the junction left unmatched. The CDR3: CATSRDVGEAGAPEQFF. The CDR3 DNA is TGTGCCACCAGCAGAGACGTCGGGGAAGCGGGAGCTCCTGAGCAGTTCTTC.

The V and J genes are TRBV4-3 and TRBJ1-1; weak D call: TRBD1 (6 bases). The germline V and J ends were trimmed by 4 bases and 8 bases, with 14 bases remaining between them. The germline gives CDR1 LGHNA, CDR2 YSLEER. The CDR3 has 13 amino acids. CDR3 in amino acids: CASSLNRVTEAFF. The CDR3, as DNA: TGCGCCAGCAGCCTTAACAGGGTTACCGAAGCTTTCTTT.

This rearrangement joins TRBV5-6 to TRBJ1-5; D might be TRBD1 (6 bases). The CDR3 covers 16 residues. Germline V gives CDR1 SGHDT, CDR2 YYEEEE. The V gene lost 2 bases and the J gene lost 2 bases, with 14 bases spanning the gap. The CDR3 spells CASSLLGRGGNQPQHF. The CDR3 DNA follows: TGTGCCAGCAGCTTATTGGGCAGGGGCGGCAATCAGCCCCAGCATTTT.

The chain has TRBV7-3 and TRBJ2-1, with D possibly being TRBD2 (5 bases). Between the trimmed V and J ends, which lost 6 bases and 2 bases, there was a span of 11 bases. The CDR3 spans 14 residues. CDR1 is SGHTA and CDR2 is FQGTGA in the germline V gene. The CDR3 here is CASRNGGTYNEQFF. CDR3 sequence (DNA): TGTGCCAGCAGGAACGGAGGAACCTACAATGAGCAGTTCTTC.

The CDR3 nucleotides are TGCGCCAGCAGCTTGTTTGGGGGGACTAGCACAGATACGCAGTATTTT. Translated: CASSLFGGTSTDTQYF. The rearrangement links TRBV5-1 to TRBJ2-3; tentatively, D is TRBD2 (6 bases). V was shortened by 1 base and J by 0 bases, with 12 bases between the two germline ends. CDR1 is SGHRS and CDR2 is YFSETQ in the germline V gene. This CDR3 is built from 16 residues.

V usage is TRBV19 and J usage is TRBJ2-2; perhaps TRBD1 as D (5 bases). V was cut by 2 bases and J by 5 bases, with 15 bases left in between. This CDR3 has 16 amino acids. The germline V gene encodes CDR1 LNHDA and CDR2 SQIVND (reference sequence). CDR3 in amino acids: CASSIFGAPETGELFF. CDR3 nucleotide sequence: TGTGCCAGTAGTATATTTGGGGCCCCAGAGACCGGGGAGCTGTTTTTT.

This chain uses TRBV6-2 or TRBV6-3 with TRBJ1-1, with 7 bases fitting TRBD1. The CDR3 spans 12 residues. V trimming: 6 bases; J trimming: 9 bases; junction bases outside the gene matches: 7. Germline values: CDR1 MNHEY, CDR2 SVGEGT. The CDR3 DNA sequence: TGTGCCAGCAGCAGGACAGGATTACAAGCTTTCTTT. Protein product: CASSRTGLQAFF.

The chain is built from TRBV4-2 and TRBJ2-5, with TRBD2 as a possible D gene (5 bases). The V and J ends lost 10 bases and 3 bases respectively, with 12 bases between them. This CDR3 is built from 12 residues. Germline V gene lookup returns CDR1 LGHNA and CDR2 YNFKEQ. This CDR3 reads CAKTGVKETQYF. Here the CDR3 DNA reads TGTGCCAAAACCGGGGTAAAAGAGACCCAGTACTTC.

This CDR3 reads CASSYSWLAGNTIYF. CDR3 DNA sequence: TGTGCCAGCAGTTACTCTTGGCTAGCCGGAAACACCATATATTTT. The chain recombines TRBV6-5 with TRBJ1-3; D remains unclear. The CDR3 covers 15 residues. The germline gives CDR1 MNHEY, CDR2 SVGAGI. V was cut by 0 bases and J by 4 bases, with 10 bases left in between.

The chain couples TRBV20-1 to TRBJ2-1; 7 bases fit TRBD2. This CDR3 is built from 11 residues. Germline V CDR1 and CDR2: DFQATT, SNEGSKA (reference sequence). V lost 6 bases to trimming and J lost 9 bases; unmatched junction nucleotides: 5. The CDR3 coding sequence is TGCAGTGCCGGACTAGGGGCTGAGCAGTTCTTC. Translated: CSAGLGAEQFF.

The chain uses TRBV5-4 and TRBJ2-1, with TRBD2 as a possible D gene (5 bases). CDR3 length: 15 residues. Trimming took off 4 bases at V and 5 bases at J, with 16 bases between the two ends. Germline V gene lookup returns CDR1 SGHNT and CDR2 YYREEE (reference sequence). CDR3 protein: CASSDLRESHNEQFF. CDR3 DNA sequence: TGTGCCAGCAGCGACTTAAGGGAGAGCCACAATGAGCAGTTCTTC.

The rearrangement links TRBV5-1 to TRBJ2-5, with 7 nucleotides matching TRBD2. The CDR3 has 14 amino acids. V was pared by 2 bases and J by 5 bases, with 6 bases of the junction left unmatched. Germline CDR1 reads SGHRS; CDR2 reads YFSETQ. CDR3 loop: CASSFGGREETQYF. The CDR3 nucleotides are TGCGCCAGCAGCTTTGGAGGGAGGGAGGAGACCCAGTACTTC.

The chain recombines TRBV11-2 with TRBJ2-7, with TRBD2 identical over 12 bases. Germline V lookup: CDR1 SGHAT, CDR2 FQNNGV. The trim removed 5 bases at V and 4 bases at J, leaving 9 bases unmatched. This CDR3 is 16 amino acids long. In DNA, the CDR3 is TGTGCCAGCAGCAAACTAGCGGGGGGCTTTAAGTACGAGCAGTACTTC. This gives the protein CASSKLAGGFKYEQYF.

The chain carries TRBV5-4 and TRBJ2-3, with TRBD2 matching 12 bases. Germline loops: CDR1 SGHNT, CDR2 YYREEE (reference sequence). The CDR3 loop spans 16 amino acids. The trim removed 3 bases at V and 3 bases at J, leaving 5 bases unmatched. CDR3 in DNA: TGTGCCAGCAGCTCGAAGACTAGCGGGAGTACAGATACGCAGTATTTT. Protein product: CASSSKTSGSTDTQYF.

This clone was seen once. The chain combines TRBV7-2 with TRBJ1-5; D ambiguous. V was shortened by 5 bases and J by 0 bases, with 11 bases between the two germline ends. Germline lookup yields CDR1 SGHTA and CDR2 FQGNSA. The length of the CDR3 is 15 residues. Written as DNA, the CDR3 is TGTGCCAGCAGCCCGACAACCCTTAGCAATCAGCCCCAGCATTTT. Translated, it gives CASSPTTLSNQPQHF.

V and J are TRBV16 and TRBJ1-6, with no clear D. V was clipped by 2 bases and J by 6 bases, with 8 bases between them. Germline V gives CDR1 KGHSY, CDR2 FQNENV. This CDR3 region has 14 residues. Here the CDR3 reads CASSQLTVNSPLHF. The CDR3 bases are TGTGCCAGCAGCCAACTAACAGTTAATTCACCCCTCCACTTT.

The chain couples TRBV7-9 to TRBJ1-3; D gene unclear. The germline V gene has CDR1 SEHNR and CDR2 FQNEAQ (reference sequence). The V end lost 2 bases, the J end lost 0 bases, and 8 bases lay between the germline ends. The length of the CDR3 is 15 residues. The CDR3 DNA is TGTGCCAGCAGCTTACCGGGGAGCTCTGGAAACACCATATATTTT. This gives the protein CASSLPGSSGNTIYF.

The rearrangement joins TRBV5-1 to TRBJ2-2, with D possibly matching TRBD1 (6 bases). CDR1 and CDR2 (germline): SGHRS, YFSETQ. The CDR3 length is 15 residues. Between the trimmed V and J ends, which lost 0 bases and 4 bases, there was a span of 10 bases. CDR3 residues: CASSLAWDTTGELFF. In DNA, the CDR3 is TGCGCCAGCAGCTTGGCCTGGGACACCACCGGGGAGCTGTTTTTT.

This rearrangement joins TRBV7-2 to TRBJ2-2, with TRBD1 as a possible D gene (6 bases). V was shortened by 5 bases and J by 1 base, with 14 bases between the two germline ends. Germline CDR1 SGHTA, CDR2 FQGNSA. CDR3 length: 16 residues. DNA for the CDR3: TGTGCCAGCAGCCCAAGGGCCAGGGGGAACACCGGGGAGCTGTTTTTT. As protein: CASSPRARGNTGELFF.